This entry lists 27 T cell receptor beta chains sequenced from one sample in a study of cytomegalovirus exposure and HLA in healthy donors. Primers: 60 Vbeta forward and 13 Jbeta reverse. The method was immunoSEQ multiplex PCR; TCRdb's version includes in-frame clones alone and lacks a portion of them. The repertoire holds around 130,000 clones, with 80% to 85% as singletons. Material for sequencing was PBMCs. The receptors were sampled from a woman between 40 and 50 years old in good health and CMV-seronegative.

V is TRBV21-1 and J is TRBJ2-1; the table assigns TRBD1, which was not confirmed against the DNA. TRBV21-1 is a pseudogene segment. The CDR3 runs to 9 residues. CDR3 amino acids: CASSGQVFF. As DNA, the CDR3 is TGTGCCAGCAGCGGACAGGTGTTCTTC.

This chain links TRBV7-3 with TRBJ2-1, with a weak D call TRBD2 (5 bases). The CDR3 is 16 amino acids. The germline V and J ends were trimmed by 0 bases and 8 bases, with 17 bases remaining between them. CDR1 and CDR2 (germline): SGHTA, FQGTGA. This CDR3 is CASSLTSRTAGDEQFF. The DNA for the CDR3 is TGTGCCAGCAGCTTAACTAGTCGGACGGCGGGCGATGAGCAGTTCTTC.

The chain links TRBV11-2 to TRBJ2-2; D is possibly TRBD1 (6 bases). Trimming left V 2 bases short and J 3 bases short, with 10 bases between. CDR3 length equals 15 residues. CDR1 and CDR2 (germline): SGHAT, FQNNGV. The DNA for the CDR3 is TGTGCCAGCAGCTTAAGCAGGGGCGACACCGGGGAGCTGTTTTTT. Its protein product is CASSLSRGDTGELFF.

The rearrangement uses TRBV5-4 and TRBJ2-5; perhaps TRBD2 as D (5 bases). V gave up 3 bases and J gave up 1 base, with 7 bases separating them. The length of the CDR3 is 13 residues. CDR1 is SGHNT, CDR2 YYREEE, per germline (reference sequence). The CDR3 reads CASSYGVQETQYF. CDR3 in DNA: TGTGCCAGCAGCTACGGGGTCCAAGAGACCCAGTACTTC.

This clone was seen only once. The chain joins TRBV7-3 to TRBJ2-1; 8 bases map to TRBD2. V dropped 0 bases and J dropped 7; count of bases not matched to a gene: 5. This CDR3 has 15 residues. Looked up from germline, CDR1 is SGHTA and CDR2 is FQGTGA. CDR3 region: CASSLTMGLDNEQFF. CDR3 coding DNA: TGTGCCAGCAGCTTAACCATGGGACTAGATAATGAGCAGTTCTTC.

The chain employs TRBV5-1 and TRBJ1-4, with D unresolved. CDR3 size: 19 residues. Germline V lookup: CDR1 SGHRS, CDR2 YFSETQ. V dropped 0 bases and J dropped 0 bases, with 18 bases sitting between them. The CDR3 DNA follows: TGCGCCAGCAGCTTGGTTAGTGGGCCGACGCGCTCAACTAATGAAAAACTGTTTTTT. Protein: CASSLVSGPTRSTNEKLFF.

The chain joins TRBV21-1 to TRBJ1-4; TRBD1, the D gene given by the table, was not confirmed from the DNA. TRBV21-1 is marked as a pseudogene. This CDR3 is 14 amino acids long. The CDR3 protein is CATSRTGRDEKLFF. The CDR3 bases are TGTGCCACGTCGAGGACAGGGAGGGATGAAAAACTGTTTTTT.

Here the CDR3 DNA reads TGTGCCAGCCGGAGGGGCCGGGATGAAAAACTGTTTTTT. It specifies CASRRGRDEKLFF. The chain employs TRBV6-1 and TRBJ1-4; a possible D gene is TRBD1 (5 bases). The CDR3 is 13 residues long. Between the trimmed V and J ends, which lost 8 bases and 6 bases, there was a span of 13 bases. Germline CDR1 reads MNHNS; CDR2 reads SASEGT.

The J gene is TRBJ2-7, the V gene TRBV4-1; 8 bases align to TRBD1. Trimming took 2 bases from V and 0 from J; bases not matched to a gene: 3. The CDR3 sequence is 15 residues long. The germline gives CDR1 MGHRA, CDR2 YSYEKL. DNA of the CDR3: TGCGCCAGCAGCCAAAGGACAGGGTTCTCCTACGAGCAGTACTTC. The encoded protein is CASSQRTGFSYEQYF.

The rearrangement links TRBV19 to TRBJ2-2; D perhaps matches TRBD1 (6 bases). CDR1 is LNHDA and CDR2 is SQIVND in the germline V gene (reference sequence). The CDR3 is made up of 14 amino acids. Trimming removed 7 bases from V and 2 bases from J, with 11 bases in between. The CDR3 coding sequence is TGTGCCAGTAATGACAGGAGTAACACCGGGGAGCTGTTTTTT. Protein sequence: CASNDRSNTGELFF.

The gene calls are TRBV7-9 and TRBJ2-7; 8 bases fit TRBD1. CDR1 and CDR2 (germline): SEHNR, FQNEAQ (reference sequence). CDR3 length: 14 amino acids. Trimming took 5 bases from V and 2 from J; bases not matched to a gene: 5. CDR3 sequence: CASSLGTGAYEQYF. The DNA of the CDR3 is TGTGCCAGCAGCCTGGGGACAGGCGCCTACGAGCAGTACTTC.

The chain joins TRBV5-8 to TRBJ1-5, with D unresolved. V lost 0 bases to trimming and J lost 0 bases, with 7 bases between them. This CDR3 contains 15 residues. Germline V gives CDR1 SGHTS, CDR2 YDEGEE. The CDR3 DNA reads TGTGCCAGCAGCTTGGGAAGCTTTAGCAATCAGCCCCAGCATTTT. This translates into CASSLGSFSNQPQHF.

V and J are TRBV7-2 and TRBJ2-5; 7 bases align to TRBD2. The CDR3 spans 16 residues. Germline trimming cut 5 bases from V and 5 bases from J; bases unmatched to any gene: 14. Germline loops: CDR1 SGHTA, CDR2 FQGNSA. This chain's CDR3 is CASSPGLGVLLETQYF. The CDR3 DNA follows: TGTGCCAGCAGCCCCGGACTAGGTGTCCTCTTGGAGACCCAGTACTTC.

The gene calls are TRBV6-6 and TRBJ2-5; D ambiguous. Between the trimmed V and J ends, which lost 4 bases and 4 bases, there was a span of 10 bases. The CDR3 loop spans 13 amino acids. The germline gives CDR1 MNHNY, CDR2 SVGAGI (reference sequence). The chain's CDR3 is CASSSSLRETQYF. CDR3 bases: TGTGCCAGCAGTTCGAGCCTCCGAGAGACCCAGTACTTC.

Only one count was recorded for this clone. V usage is TRBV29-1 and J usage is TRBJ1-2; no definite D call. There are 12 residues in the CDR3. V was clipped by 6 bases and J by 3 bases, with 11 bases between them. Per the germline V gene, CDR1 is SQVTM and CDR2 is ANQGSEA. CDR3 in amino acids: CSVGSRDYGYTF. CDR3 coding DNA: TGCAGCGTGGGGAGCCGGGACTATGGCTACACCTTC. Supplemented by reference TRBV29-1 and TRBJ1-2, the full variable domain reads SAVISQKPSRDICQRGTSLTIQCQVDSQVTMMFWYRQQPGQSLTLIATANQGSEATYESGFVIDKFPISRPNLTFSTLTVSNMSPEDSSIYLCSVGSRDYGYTFGSGTRLTVV.

J is TRBJ2-1 and V is TRBV10-3, with a weak D call TRBD1 (5 bases). V was shortened by 4 bases and J by 7 bases, with 20 bases between the two germline ends. Germline V lookup: CDR1 ENHRY, CDR2 SYGVKD. This CDR3 contains 16 residues. The CDR3 nucleotides are TGTGCCATCAGTGGCAGGGTTTGGGGTGGTATGAATGAGCAGTTCTTC. The encoded protein is CAISGRVWGGMNEQFF.

The chain uses TRBV4-1 and TRBJ2-1; D not certain. Germline V lookup: CDR1 MGHRA, CDR2 YSYEKL. The CDR3 sequence is 11 residues long. V was pared by 5 bases and J by 4 bases, with 3 bases between. CDR3 region: CASSVYNEQFF. In DNA form, the CDR3 reads TGCGCCAGCAGCGTATACAATGAGCAGTTCTTC.

This clone was picked up one time. The gene calls are TRBV5-6 and TRBJ2-1, with 8 bases identical to TRBD2. V was clipped by 0 bases and J by 3 bases; unmatched bases: 5. This CDR3 is 16 amino acids long. Germline CDR1 SGHDT, CDR2 YYEEEE. The CDR3 DNA follows: TGTGCCAGCAGCTTGGCTCTAGCGGGTTTCTACAATGAGCAGTTCTTC. This encodes CASSLALAGFYNEQFF.

The rearrangement joins TRBV13 to TRBJ1-2, with 7 bases matching TRBD1. J gave up 3 bases and V 3 bases, and 7 bases lay outside the gene matches. CDR3 length: 15 amino acids. CDR1 and CDR2 (germline): PRHDT, FYEKMQ (reference sequence). The CDR3: CASSFSSGGDYGYTF. CDR3 in DNA: TGTGCCAGCAGCTTTTCCTCAGGGGGTGACTATGGCTACACCTTC.

The rearrangement links TRBV7-6 to TRBJ2-3; a weak D match, TRBD2 (6 bases). Between the trimmed V and J ends, which lost 2 bases and 0 bases, there was a span of 15 bases. Germline CDR1 is SGHVS and CDR2 is FNYEAQ. This CDR3 is built from 17 residues. CDR3 residues: CASSLPSLALSTDTQYF. CDR3 nucleotides: TGTGCCAGCAGCTTACCATCTCTAGCGCTCAGCACAGATACGCAGTATTTT.

This chain connects TRBV7-2 to TRBJ2-1; D uncertain. Germline assignment: CDR1 SGHTA and CDR2 FQGNSA. Trimming stripped 5 bases from V and 6 bases from J, with 5 bases between. The CDR3 runs 11 residues. CDR3 nucleotides: TGTGCCAGCAGCCCCCGCAATGAGCAGTTCTTC. Its translation is CASSPRNEQFF. Drawing the rest from reference TRBV7-2 and TRBJ2-1, the complete variable domain is GAGVSQSPSNKVTEKGKDVELRCDPISGHTALYWYRQSLGQGLEFLIYFQGNSAPDKSGLPSDRFSAERTGGSVSTLTIQRTQQEDSAVYLCASSPRNEQFFGPGTRLTVL.

CDR3 DNA: TGTGCCAGCAGCTTAGGGGGGCCTGGAAACACCATATATTTT. Amino acids: CASSLGGPGNTIYF. J is TRBJ1-3 and V is TRBV7-9; the D gene is possibly TRBD1 (6 bases). Trimming took 1 base from V and 2 from J, leaving 6 bases between them. Germline V gives CDR1 SEHNR, CDR2 FQNEAQ (reference sequence). CDR3 length: 14 residues. Complete variable domain (other parts from reference TRBV7-9 and TRBJ1-3): DTGVSQNPRHKITKRGQNVTFRCDPISEHNRLYWYRQTLGQGPEFLTYFQNEAQLEKSRLLSDRFSAERPKGSFSTLEIQRTEQGDSAMYLCASSLGGPGNTIYFGEGSWLTVV.

The chain carries TRBV11-3 and TRBJ2-3; 10 bases fit TRBD1. J lost 3 bases, V lost 5 bases, and 8 bases had no gene match. Germline V gene sequence: CDR1 SGHNT, CDR2 YENEEA. The CDR3 has 16 amino acids. The CDR3 loop is CASSPGQGMGTDTQYF. For the CDR3, the DNA is TGTGCCAGCAGCCCGGGACAGGGGATGGGTACAGATACGCAGTATTTT.

This clone has only one observation. V usage is TRBV6-1 and J usage is TRBJ2-5; possible D gene TRBD2, 6 bases. The CDR3 extends over 13 amino acids. Trimming pared 6 bases from V and 5 bases from J, leaving 13 bases between. Germline CDR1 and CDR2: MNHNS and SASEGT. CDR3 coding DNA: TGTGCCAGCAGGGATAGCGGCGGGGAGACCCAGTACTTC. This encodes CASRDSGGETQYF.

The chain carries TRBV6-1 and TRBJ2-3, with D possibly TRBD2 on 7 matching bases. The V end was cut by 7 bases, the J end by 0 bases, with 14 bases between. The CDR3 runs to 15 residues. Germline V gene data show CDR1 as MNHNS and CDR2 as SASEGT. The CDR3 loop is CASTERGGSTDTQYF. The CDR3 DNA reads TGTGCCAGCACCGAAAGGGGGGGTAGCACAGATACGCAGTATTTT.

In this sample, this clone turned up a few times. Other DNA variants within this sample encode the same CDR3. This chain connects TRBV7-9 to TRBJ1-6; 10 positions agree with TRBD1. The CDR3 has 16 amino acids. V lost 4 bases to trimming and J lost 3 bases; unmatched junction nucleotides: 3. Germline-derived CDR1 and CDR2 are SEHNR and FQNEAQ (reference sequence). Here the CDR3 DNA reads TGTGCCAGCAGCTCGGGACAGGGGTTCTATAATTCACCCCTCCACTTT. This encodes CASSSGQGFYNSPLHF.

The chain joins TRBV7-3 to TRBJ1-6, with D unresolved. Trimming pared 0 bases from V and 7 bases from J, leaving 7 bases between. The CDR3 extends over 14 amino acids. CDR1 and CDR2 from the germline V gene are SGHTA and FQGTGA. CDR3 region: CASSLTGQNSPLHF. CDR3 DNA sequence: TGTGCCAGCAGCTTAACGGGCCAGAATTCACCCCTCCACTTT.